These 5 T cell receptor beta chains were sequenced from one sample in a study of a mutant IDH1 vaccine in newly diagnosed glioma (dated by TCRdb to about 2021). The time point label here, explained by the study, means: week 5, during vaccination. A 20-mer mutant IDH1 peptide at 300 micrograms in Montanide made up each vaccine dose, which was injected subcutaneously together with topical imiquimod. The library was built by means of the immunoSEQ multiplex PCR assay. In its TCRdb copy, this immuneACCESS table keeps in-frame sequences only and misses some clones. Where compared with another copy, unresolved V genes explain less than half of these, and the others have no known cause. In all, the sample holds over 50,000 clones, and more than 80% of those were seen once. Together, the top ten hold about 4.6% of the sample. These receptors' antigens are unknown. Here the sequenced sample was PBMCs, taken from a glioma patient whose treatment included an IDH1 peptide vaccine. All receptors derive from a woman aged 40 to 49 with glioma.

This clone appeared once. The CDR3 bases are TGCGCCAGCAGCCAACTCGGGACCGCCCGCGAGCAGTACTTC. Its protein product is CASSQLGTAREQYF. The chain carries TRBV4-1 and TRBJ2-7; D may be TRBD1 or TRBD2 (5 bases each). V dropped 2 bases and J dropped 6 bases, with 14 bases sitting between them. CDR1 and CDR2 (germline): MGHRA, YSYEKL. The CDR3 covers 14 residues.

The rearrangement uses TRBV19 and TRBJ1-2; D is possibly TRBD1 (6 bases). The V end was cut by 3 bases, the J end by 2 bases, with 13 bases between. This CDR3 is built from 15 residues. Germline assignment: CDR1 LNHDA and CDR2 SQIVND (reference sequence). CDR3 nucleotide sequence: TGTGCCAGTAGTATTCCGGGGGGCCAGAACTATGGCTACACCTTC. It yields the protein CASSIPGGQNYGYTF.

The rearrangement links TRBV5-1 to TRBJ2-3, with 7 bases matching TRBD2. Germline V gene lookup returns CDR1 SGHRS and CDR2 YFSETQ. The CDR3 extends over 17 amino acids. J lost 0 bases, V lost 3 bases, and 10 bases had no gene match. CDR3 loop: CASSSRGSGLSTDTQYF. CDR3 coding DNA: TGCGCCAGCAGCTCTCGGGGTAGCGGGCTCAGCACAGATACGCAGTATTTT.

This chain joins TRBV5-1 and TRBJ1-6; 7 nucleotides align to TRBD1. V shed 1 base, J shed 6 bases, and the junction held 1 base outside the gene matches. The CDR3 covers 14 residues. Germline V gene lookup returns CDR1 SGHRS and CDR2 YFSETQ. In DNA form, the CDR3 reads TGCGCCAGCAGCTTGTCAGGGGGTAATTCACCCCTCCACTTT. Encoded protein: CASSLSGGNSPLHF.

CDR3 loop: CASSLDRGQGNTGELFF. For the CDR3, the DNA is TGTGCCAGCAGCTTGGATCGGGGACAGGGGAACACCGGGGAGCTGTTTTTT. The chain employs TRBV5-6 and TRBJ2-2; 9 bases agree with TRBD1. The CDR3 extends over 17 amino acids. Germline V gene lookup returns CDR1 SGHDT and CDR2 YYEEEE. The J segment lost 1 base and the V segment lost 0 bases, leaving 4 bases of the junction unmatched.